Listed below are T cell receptor beta chains from one sample, sequenced in a study of shared clonotypes between healthy human individuals. TCRdb keeps only in-frame clones here, not all; method: immunoSEQ multiplex PCR. The sample has some 2,500,000 clones, 93% seen once. Sequenced sample: naive CD4+ T cells from PBMCs. The receptors originated from a young man in good health. Some clones in this sample may be carry-over from other donors' samples. Both conserved end residues are trimmed from each CDR3. D genes are given only for firm matches.

TRBJ2-2 | TRBV7-9 | NA | AIIPPRPRKNTGELF
TRBJ2-3 | TRBV28 | NA | ASSLSGGITDTQY
TRBJ1-5 | TRBV5-1 | NA | ASSLIPGDNQPQH
TRBJ2-3 | TRBV5-4 | TRBD2 | ASSVGLAGLSADTQY
TRBJ2-5 | TRBV7-2 | NA | ASSFRRDQETQY
TRBJ2-7 | TRBV7-2 | TRBD1 | ASSRTGGYEQY
TRBJ2-5 | TRBV11-2 | TRBD1 | ASSPLWQGARETQY
TRBJ2-3 | TRBV19 | NA | ASGADTQY
TRBJ2-2 | TRBV6-1 | NA | ASMEFRGSAGELF
TRBJ2-7 | TRBV28 | TRBD1 | GAKGGSREQY
TRBJ1-4 | TRBV4-1 | NA | ASSTAGRAYEKLF
TRBJ2-2 | TRBV10-1 | NA | ASSEGLFTGELF
TRBJ2-2 | TRBV30 | NA | AWSVVTPGTGELF
TRBJ2-5 | TRBV28 | NA | ASTHTETQY
TRBJ2-5 | TRBV5-1 | TRBD2 | ASNHQASGSGWETQY
TRBJ2-4 | TRBV5-1 | TRBD1 | ASRSGDTGAAKNIQY
TRBJ1-2 | TRBV27 | NA | ASSRSALYGYT
TRBJ2-7 | TRBV11-2 | TRBD1 | ASSPGTGVGEQY
TRBJ2-7 | TRBV2 | TRBD2 | ASRGLAEISEQY
TRBJ1-5 | TRBV19 | NA | ASSVLGFEQMPQH
TRBJ1-4 | TRBV30 | NA | AWSTLPATNEKLF
TRBJ2-1 | TRBV9 | NA | ASSAGTRDNEQF
TRBJ2-1 | TRBV28 | NA | ASSFRGPSDEQF
TRBJ1-4 | TRBV7-9 | NA | ASSSSGTLKGELF
TRBJ2-3 | TRBV9 | NA | ASSVFHGGARGTDTQY
TRBJ2-7 | TRBV28 | NA | ASSIFSGVYEQY
TRBJ2-5 | TRBV5-4 | NA | ASSFRAGSETQY
TRBJ2-4 | TRBV28 | TRBD2 | ASSLGTSGRIKNIQY
TRBJ2-3 | TRBV27 | NA | ASGYRDNTQY
TRBJ1-4 | TRBV29-1 | NA | SVGRTNEKLF
TRBJ2-1 | TRBV2 | TRBD2 | ASSSSGSSYNEQF
TRBJ2-3 | TRBV7-6 | TRBD2 | ASSLPSGSPDTQY